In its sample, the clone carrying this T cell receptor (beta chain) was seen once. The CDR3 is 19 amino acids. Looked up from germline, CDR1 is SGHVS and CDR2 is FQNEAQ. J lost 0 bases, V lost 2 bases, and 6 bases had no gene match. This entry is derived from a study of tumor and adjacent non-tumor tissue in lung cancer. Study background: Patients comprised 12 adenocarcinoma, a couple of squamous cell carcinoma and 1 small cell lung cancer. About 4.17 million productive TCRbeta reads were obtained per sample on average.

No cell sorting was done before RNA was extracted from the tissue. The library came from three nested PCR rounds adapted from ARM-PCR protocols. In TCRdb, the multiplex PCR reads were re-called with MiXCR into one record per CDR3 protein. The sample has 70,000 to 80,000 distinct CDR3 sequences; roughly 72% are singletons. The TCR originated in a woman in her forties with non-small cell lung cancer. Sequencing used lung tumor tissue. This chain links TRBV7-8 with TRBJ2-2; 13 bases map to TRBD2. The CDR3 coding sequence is TGTGCCAGCAGCTTAATCAGACTAGCGGGAGGAACGAACACCGGGGAGCTGTTTTTT. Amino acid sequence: CASSLIRLAGGTNTGELFF.